This T cell receptor beta chain was retrieved from a study of immune characterization of retroperitoneal liposarcoma. The CDR3 covers 16 residues. TCRdb re-called the PCR reads with MiXCR, one entry per CDR3 protein. The table lists approximately 9,600 distinct CDR3 sequences, about 30% of them singletons. The chain uses TRBV5-3 and TRBJ2-1, with TRBD1 matching over 8 bases. The assigned J gene may be wrong: the sequence end matches TRBJ2-5 better. TRBV5-3 is filed as an ORF, its function uncertain. This clonotype was sampled from a male donor with retroperitoneal liposarcoma. Input material: tumor tissue. This CDR3 is CARSLKYGTGGETQYF. The CDR3 DNA reads as TGTGCCAGAAGCTTGAAATATGGAACAGGGGGAGAGACCCAGTACTTC.